This T cell receptor beta chain derives from a study of blood T cell repertoires in COVID-19. Whole-study context: From the United States, Italy and Spain came samples of acute and convalescent COVID-19. PBMCs, B-cell-depleted T cells, or T cells were the source of the cDNA or gDNA that made up the material.

This CDR3 spans 13 amino acids. CDR1 is SGHNT and CDR2 is YENEEA in the germline V gene. Trimming shortened V by 5 bases and J by 5 bases, and 9 bases separated the two germline ends. This clone was detected many times. The repertoire was sequenced with immunoSEQ multiplex PCR; TCRdb's copy has only in-frame clones and lacks some. The table includes 310,000 or so clones, around nine tenths detected once. Everyone who took part was roughly 18 to 90 years old, and they came from over 20 US areas. The specimen was PBMCs or T cells enriched from blood (not recorded which). This clonotype originated in a woman aged 40 to 49 who had recovered from COVID-19. V and J are TRBV11-3 and TRBJ2-2; no clear D gene. In DNA form, the CDR3 reads TGTGCCAGCAGCGACTTAACAACCGGGGAGCTGTTTTTT. Translation: CASSDLTTGELFF. Using reference TRBV11-3 and TRBJ2-2 for the parts outside the CDR3, the full variable domain is EAGVVQSPRYKIIEKKQPVAFWCNPISGHNTLYWYLQNLGQGPELLIRYENEEAVDDSQLPKDRFSAERLKGVDSTLKIQPAELGDSAVYLCASSDLTTGELFFGEGSRLTVL.